One and the same sample provided the 14 T cell receptor beta chains below, sequenced in a study of regulatory T cells in long-lasting Graves disease. According to the study, TCR beta libraries were built with iRepertoire HTBI primers and CDR3-region Arm-PCR. TCRdb called the multiplex PCR reads again in MiXCR, with one record for every CDR3 protein. Among about 380,000 distinct CDR3 sequences listed, roughly 16% were seen once. As for time point: newly diagnosed GD, antithyroid drugs for less than 3 months. Extracted RNA from PBMCs served as the source of the TCR library. The sequencing used peripheral blood mononuclear cells (PBMCs), collected at new diagnosis, from a patient treated with antithyroid drugs. The source is a female donor with Graves disease.

This clonotype was seen at least ten times. This rearrangement joins TRBV3-1 to TRBJ2-3, with 11 positions matching TRBD2. Germline values: CDR1 LGHDT, CDR2 YNNKEL (reference sequence). The V and J ends lost 1 base and 1 base, in that order; junction bases with no gene match: 4. The CDR3 contains 17 residues. The CDR3 is CASSQVVTSGGTDTQYF. The CDR3 DNA follows: TGTGCCAGCAGCCAAGTCGTGACTAGCGGGGGCACAGATACGCAGTATTTT.

This clonotype was picked up many times. This sequence joins TRBV2 and TRBJ1-5; TRBD1 matches at 7 bases. Per the germline V gene, CDR1 is SNHLY and CDR2 is FYNNEI. The V segment lost 6 bases and the J segment 1 base; nucleotides outside the gene matches: 9. The CDR3 runs 16 residues. The CDR3: CASSPKTGSSNQPQHF. CDR3 nucleotide sequence: TGTGCCAGCAGCCCTAAGACAGGGTCCAGCAATCAGCCCCAGCATTTT.

The table lists this clonotype with many counts. The chain uses TRBV5-1 and TRBJ2-7; D is perhaps TRBD2 (6 bases). Germline-derived CDR1 and CDR2 are SGHRS and YFSETQ. V was trimmed by 2 bases and J by 2 bases, leaving 14 bases between them. This CDR3 contains 15 residues. The CDR3 bases are TGCGCCAGCAGCTTAAGTCTGCGGGGACCCTACGAGCAGTACTTC. It is translated as CASSLSLRGPYEQYF.

This clonotype showed up many times. The chain is built from TRBV6-2 or TRBV6-3 and TRBJ2-1; D gene unclear. The CDR3 covers 12 residues. Trimming left V 4 bases short and J 9 bases short, with 10 bases between. Looked up from germline, CDR1 is MNHEY and CDR2 is SVGEGT. CDR3 DNA sequence: TGTGCCAGCAGTTCACGAGTTACTGAGCAGTTCTTC. This codes for CASSSRVTEQFF.

The rearrangement links TRBV12-3 or TRBV12-4 to TRBJ1-6, with D unclear. Trimming cost V 4 bases and J 9 bases, with 7 bases left between them. This CDR3 is built from 12 residues. The CDR3 DNA reads as TGTGCCAGCAGTTCTCCTTCTTCACCCCTCCACTTT. Translation: CASSSPSSPLHF.

This clonotype was observed at least ten times. V usage is TRBV5-1 and J usage is TRBJ1-5; D remains ambiguous. The CDR3 length is 14 residues. V lost 2 bases and J 4 bases, leaving 10 bases between the germline ends. Germline V CDR1 and CDR2: SGHRS, YFSETQ. DNA of the CDR3: TGCGCCAGCAGCTTCTCCCCAGAGAATCAGCCCCAGCATTTT. Translated, it gives CASSFSPENQPQHF.

This clonotype was recorded at least ten times. This chain uses TRBV12-3 or TRBV12-4 with TRBJ2-7; D is possibly TRBD2 (6 bases). V lost 2 bases and J 3 bases, leaving 11 bases between the germline ends. The CDR3 sequence is 14 residues long. This CDR3 reads CASSLWRGFYEQYF. As DNA, the CDR3 is TGTGCCAGCAGTTTATGGCGGGGCTTCTACGAGCAGTACTTC.

The rearrangement uses TRBV12-5 and TRBJ2-7, with 9 positions matching TRBD1. The V gene's germline CDR1 is LGHNT and CDR2 FRNRAP. J gave up 5 bases and V 2 bases, and 19 bases lay outside the gene matches. This CDR3 is 19 amino acids long. The chain's CDR3 is CASGLMVDFGGTGLDEQYF. The CDR3 nucleotides are TGTGCTAGTGGTTTGATGGTGGATTTCGGAGGGACAGGGCTGGACGAGCAGTACTTC.

With regard to this clonotype: Being one base from a much bigger clone, this may be a read error. The chain recombines TRBV20-1 with TRBJ1-2; D perhaps matches TRBD1 (5 bases). This CDR3 is 12 amino acids long. Germline V gene sequence: CDR1 DFQATT, CDR2 SNEGSKA (reference sequence). The DNA of the CDR3 is TGCAGTGCTATTGCGAGGGGCTATGGCTGCACCTTC. Protein: CSAIARGYGCTF.

This clonotype was found many times. The chain is built from TRBV6-1 and TRBJ1-5; maybe TRBD1 (6 bases). Germline CDR1 MNHNS, CDR2 SASEGT. The CDR3 contains 16 residues. The ends were cut back, 7 bases at V and 4 bases at J, with 20 bases in the middle. The CDR3 region is CASTWDTGHINQPQHF. In DNA, the CDR3 is TGTGCCAGCACCTGGGATACGGGACATATTAATCAGCCCCAGCATTTT.

This clonotype was seen repeatedly, ten times or more. The chain has TRBV28 and TRBJ2-5; 7 positions match TRBD2. J was trimmed by 2 bases and V by 2 bases; bases with no gene match: 2. The CDR3 is 14 amino acids. Germline loops: CDR1 MDHEN, CDR2 SYDVKM. Here the CDR3 reads CASSLPSGQETQYF. The DNA for the CDR3 is TGTGCCAGCAGTTTACCTAGCGGACAAGAGACCCAGTACTTC.

This clonotype occurred many times. The chain has TRBV7-3 and TRBJ2-4; 9 bases agree with TRBD2. V dropped 2 bases and J dropped 3; count of bases not matched to a gene: 2. Germline CDR1 and CDR2: SGHTA and FQGTGA. CDR3 size: 15 residues. The CDR3 DNA is TGTGCCAGCAGCTTAGGAGCGGGGGGCAAAAACATTCAGTACTTC. The encoded protein is CASSLGAGGKNIQYF.

The chain has TRBV5-1 and TRBJ1-1; D perhaps matches TRBD1 (5 bases). V was cut by 4 bases and J by 6 bases, with 16 bases left in between. Germline V gives CDR1 SGHRS, CDR2 YFSETQ. CDR3 length: 14 amino acids. The CDR3 here is CASSPWDAEPEAFF. The CDR3 DNA follows: TGCGCCAGCAGCCCCTGGGACGCAGAGCCTGAAGCTTTCTTT.

Points on this clonotype: A much larger clone lies one base from this, so it may be a read error. This chain connects TRBV19 to TRBJ1-1; TRBD1 is a possible D gene (6 bases). This CDR3 region has 13 residues. From germline, CDR1 is LNHDA and CDR2 SQIVND (reference sequence). CDR3 in amino acids: CASSEQGATEALF. The DNA for the CDR3 is TGTGCCAGCTCAGAACAGGGAGCCACTGAAGCTCTCTTT.